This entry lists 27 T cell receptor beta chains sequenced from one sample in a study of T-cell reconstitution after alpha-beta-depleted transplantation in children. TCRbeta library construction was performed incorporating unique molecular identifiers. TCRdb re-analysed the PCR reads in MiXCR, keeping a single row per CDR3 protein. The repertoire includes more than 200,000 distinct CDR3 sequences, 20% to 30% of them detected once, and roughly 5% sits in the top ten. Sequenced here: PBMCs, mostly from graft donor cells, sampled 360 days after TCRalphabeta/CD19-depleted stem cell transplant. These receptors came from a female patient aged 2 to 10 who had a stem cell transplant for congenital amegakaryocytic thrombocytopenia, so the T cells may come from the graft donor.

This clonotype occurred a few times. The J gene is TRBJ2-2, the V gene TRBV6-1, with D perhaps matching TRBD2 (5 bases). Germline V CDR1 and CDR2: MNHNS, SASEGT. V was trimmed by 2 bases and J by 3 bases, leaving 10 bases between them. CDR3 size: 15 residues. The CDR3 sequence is CASSESRVHTGELFF. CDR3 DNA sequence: TGTGCCAGCAGTGAATCGAGGGTGCACACCGGGGAGCTGTTTTTT.

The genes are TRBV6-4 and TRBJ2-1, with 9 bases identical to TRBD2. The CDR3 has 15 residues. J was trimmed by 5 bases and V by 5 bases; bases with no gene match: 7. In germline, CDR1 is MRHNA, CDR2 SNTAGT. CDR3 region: CASSTLAGGDNEQFF. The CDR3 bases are TGTGCCAGCAGTACCCTCGCGGGAGGGGACAATGAGCAGTTCTTC.

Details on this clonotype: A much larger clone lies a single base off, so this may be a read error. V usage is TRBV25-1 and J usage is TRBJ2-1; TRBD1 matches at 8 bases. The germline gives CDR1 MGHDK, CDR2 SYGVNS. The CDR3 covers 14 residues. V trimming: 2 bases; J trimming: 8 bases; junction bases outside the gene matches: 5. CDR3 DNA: TGTGCCAGCAGTGAACCGGGACAGGCACATGAGCAGTTCTTC. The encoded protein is CASSEPGQAHEQFF.

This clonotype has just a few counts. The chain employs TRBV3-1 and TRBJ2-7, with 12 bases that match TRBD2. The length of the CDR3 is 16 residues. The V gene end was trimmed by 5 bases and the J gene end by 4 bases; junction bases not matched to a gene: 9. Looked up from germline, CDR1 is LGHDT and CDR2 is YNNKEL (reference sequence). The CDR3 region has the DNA TGTGCCAGCAGCTCTTACCGACTAGCGGGAGCTTACGAGCAGTACTTC. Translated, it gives CASSSYRLAGAYEQYF.

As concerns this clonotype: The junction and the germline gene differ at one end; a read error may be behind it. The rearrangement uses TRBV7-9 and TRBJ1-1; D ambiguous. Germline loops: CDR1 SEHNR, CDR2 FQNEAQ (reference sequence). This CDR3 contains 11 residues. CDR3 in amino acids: CASLTNTEDFF. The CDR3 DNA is TGTGCCAGCCTAACGAACACTGAAGATTTCTTT.

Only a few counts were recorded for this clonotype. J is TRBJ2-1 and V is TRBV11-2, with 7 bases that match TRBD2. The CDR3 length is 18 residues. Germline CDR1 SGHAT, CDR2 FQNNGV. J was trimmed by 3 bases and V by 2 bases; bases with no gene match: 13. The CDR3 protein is CASSLRTGTNLYYNEQFF. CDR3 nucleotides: TGTGCCAGCAGCTTAAGAACGGGGACTAACCTATACTACAATGAGCAGTTCTTC.

For the CDR3, the DNA is TGTGCCAGCAGCTTCGGACTAGCGGGGATCAACAATGAGCAGTTCTTC. This gives the protein CASSFGLAGINNEQFF. The chain joins TRBV11-2 to TRBJ2-1; the match to TRBD2 covers 12 bases. V lost 3 bases and J lost 5; bases outside the gene matches: 5. The germline V gene encodes CDR1 SGHAT and CDR2 FQNNGV. The CDR3 runs 16 residues.

The CDR3 DNA is TGTGCCAGCAGCCAGACCGGCCCTAGCGGGTTTTGGGAGACCCAGTACTTC. Translated: CASSQTGPSGFWETQYF. The chain carries TRBV5-4 and TRBJ2-5; 8 positions match TRBD2. Losses at the gene ends were 4 bases for V and 5 bases for J; bases not matched to a gene: 16. This CDR3 is 17 amino acids long. The germline gives CDR1 SGHNT, CDR2 YYREEE (reference sequence).

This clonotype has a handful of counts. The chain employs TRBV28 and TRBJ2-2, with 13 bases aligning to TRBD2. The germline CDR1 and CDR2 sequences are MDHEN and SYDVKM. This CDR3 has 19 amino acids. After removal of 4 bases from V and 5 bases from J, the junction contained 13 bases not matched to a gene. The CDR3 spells CASSSTGTSGEAMTGELFF. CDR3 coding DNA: TGTGCCAGCAGTTCCACCGGGACTAGCGGGGAGGCTATGACCGGGGAGCTGTTTTTT. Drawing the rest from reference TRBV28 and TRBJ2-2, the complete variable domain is DVKVTQSSRYLVKRTGEKVFLECVQDMDHENMFWYRQDPGLGLRLIYFSYDVKMKEKGDIPEGYSVSREKKERFSLILESASTNQTSMYLCASSSTGTSGEAMTGELFFGEGSRLTVL.

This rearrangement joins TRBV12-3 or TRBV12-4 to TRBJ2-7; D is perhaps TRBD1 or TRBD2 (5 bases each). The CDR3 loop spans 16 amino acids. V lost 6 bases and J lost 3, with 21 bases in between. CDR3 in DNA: TGTGCCAGCAGCCCGCCCGGGACCCAGAGGCGCTACGAGCAGTACTTC. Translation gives CASSPPGTQRRYEQYF.

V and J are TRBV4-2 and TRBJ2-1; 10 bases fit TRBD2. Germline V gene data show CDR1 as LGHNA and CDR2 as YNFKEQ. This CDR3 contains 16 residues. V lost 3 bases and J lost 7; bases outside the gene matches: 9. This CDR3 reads CASSQDLAGVGNEQFF. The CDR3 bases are TGTGCCAGCAGCCAGGATCTAGCGGGAGTAGGGAATGAGCAGTTCTTC.

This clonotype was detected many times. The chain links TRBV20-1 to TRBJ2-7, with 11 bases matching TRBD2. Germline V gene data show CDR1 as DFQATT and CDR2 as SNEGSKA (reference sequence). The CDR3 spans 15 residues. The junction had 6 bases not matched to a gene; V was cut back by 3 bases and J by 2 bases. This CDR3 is CSASLAGGLTYEQYF. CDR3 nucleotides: TGCAGTGCTAGCCTAGCGGGGGGCCTTACCTACGAGCAGTACTTC.

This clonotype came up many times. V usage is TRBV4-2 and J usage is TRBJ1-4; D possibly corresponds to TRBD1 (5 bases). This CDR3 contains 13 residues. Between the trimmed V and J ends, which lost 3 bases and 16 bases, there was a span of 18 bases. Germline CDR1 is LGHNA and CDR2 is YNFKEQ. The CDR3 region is CASSQEPDSYRFF. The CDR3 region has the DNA TGTGCCAGCAGCCAGGAACCTGACAGTTACAGGTTTTTT.

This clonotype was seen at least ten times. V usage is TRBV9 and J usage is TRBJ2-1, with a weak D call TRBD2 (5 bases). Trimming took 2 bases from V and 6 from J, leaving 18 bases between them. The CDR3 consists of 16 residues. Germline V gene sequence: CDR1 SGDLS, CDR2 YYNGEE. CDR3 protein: CASSVAAVGIGNEQFF. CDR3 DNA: TGTGCCAGCAGCGTGGCGGCAGTCGGGATTGGCAATGAGCAGTTCTTC.

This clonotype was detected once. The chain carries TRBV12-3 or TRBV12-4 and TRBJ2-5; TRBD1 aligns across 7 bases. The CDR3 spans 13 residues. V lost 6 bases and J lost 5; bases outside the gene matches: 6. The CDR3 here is CASRWTGLETQYF. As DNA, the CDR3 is TGTGCCAGCAGATGGACAGGATTGGAGACCCAGTACTTC.

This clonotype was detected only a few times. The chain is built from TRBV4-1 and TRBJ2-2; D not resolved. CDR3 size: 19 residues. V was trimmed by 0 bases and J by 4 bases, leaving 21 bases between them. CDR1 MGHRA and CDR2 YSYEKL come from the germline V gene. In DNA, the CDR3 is TGCGCCAGCAGCCAAGACTTTACGATGGTGCTCTGGGGCACCGGGGAGCTGTTTTTT. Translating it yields CASSQDFTMVLWGTGELFF.

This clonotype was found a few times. The CDR3 nucleotides read TGCAGCGCCATACCCCCCTTGGGGCGAGGCGAGCAGTACTTC. Translated: CSAIPPLGRGEQYF. V and J are TRBV29-1 and TRBJ2-7, with D maybe TRBD1 (5 bases). CDR3 length: 14 amino acids. Between the trimmed V and J ends, which lost 7 bases and 6 bases, there was a span of 22 bases. CDR1 SQVTM and CDR2 ANQGSEA come from the germline V gene.

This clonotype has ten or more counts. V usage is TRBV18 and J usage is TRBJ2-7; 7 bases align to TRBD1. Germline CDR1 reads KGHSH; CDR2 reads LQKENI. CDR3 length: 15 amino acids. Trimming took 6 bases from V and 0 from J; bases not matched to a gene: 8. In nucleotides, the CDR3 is TGTGCCAGCTCCGCAGGGGGAAAGGACTCCTACGAGCAGTACTTC. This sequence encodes CASSAGGKDSYEQYF.

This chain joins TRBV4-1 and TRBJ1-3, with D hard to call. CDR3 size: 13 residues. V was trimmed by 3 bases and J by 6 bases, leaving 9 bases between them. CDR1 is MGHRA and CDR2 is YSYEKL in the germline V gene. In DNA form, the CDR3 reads TGCGCCAGCAGCCAGCGGGGAGAAAACACCATATATTTT. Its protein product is CASSQRGENTIYF.

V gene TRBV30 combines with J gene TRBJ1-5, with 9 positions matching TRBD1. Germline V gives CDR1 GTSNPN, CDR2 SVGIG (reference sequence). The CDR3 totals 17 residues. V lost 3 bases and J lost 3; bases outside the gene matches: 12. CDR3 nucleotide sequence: TGTGCCTGGAGCCCGGGACAGGGAGTTTTGCACAATCAGCCCCAGCATTTT. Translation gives CAWSPGQGVLHNQPQHF.

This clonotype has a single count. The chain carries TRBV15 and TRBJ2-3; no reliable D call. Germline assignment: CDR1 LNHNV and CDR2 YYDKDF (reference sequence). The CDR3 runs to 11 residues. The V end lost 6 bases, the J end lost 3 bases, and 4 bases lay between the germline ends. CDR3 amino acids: CATRQTDTQYF. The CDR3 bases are TGTGCCACCAGACAAACAGATACGCAGTATTTT. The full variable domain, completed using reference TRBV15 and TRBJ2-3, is DAMVIQNPRYQVTQFGKPVTLSCSQTLNHNVMYWYQQKSSQAPKLLFHYYDKDFNNEADTPDNFQSRRPNTSFCFLDIRSPGLGDTAMYLCATRQTDTQYFGPGTRLTVL.

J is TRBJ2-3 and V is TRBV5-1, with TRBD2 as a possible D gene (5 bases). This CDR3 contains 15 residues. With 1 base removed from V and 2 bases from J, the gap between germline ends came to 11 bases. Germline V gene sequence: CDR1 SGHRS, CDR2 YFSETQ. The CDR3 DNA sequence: TGCGCCAGCAGCTTGACGGGGTGGACCACAGATACGCAGTATTTT. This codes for CASSLTGWTTDTQYF. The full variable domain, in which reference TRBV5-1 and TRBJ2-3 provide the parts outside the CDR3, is KAGVTQTPRYLIKTRGQQVTLSCSPISGHRSVSWYQQTPGQGLQFLFEYFSETQRNKGNFPGRFSGRQFSNSRSEMNVSTLELGDSALYLCASSLTGWTTDTQYFGPGTRLTVL.

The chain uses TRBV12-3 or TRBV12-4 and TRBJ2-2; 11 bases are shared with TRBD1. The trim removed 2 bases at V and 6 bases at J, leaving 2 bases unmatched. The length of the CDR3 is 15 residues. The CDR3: CASSLMGQGAGELFF. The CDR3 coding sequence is TGTGCCAGCAGTTTAATGGGACAGGGGGCCGGGGAGCTGTTTTTT.

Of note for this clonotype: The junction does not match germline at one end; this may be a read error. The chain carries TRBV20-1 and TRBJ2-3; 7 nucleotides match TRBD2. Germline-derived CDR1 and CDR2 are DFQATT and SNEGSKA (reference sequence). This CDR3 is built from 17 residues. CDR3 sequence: CCARDTTRSGKTDTQYF. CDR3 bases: TGCTGTGCTAGAGATACCACGAGGAGCGGGAAGACAGATACGCAGTATTTT.

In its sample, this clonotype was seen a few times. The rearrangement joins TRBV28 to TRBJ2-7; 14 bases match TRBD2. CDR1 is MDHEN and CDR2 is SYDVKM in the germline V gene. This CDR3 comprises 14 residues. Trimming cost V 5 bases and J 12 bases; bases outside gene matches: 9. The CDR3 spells CASSPGLAGALGYF. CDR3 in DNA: TGTGCCAGCAGTCCGGGACTAGCGGGAGCCTTGGGGTACTTC.

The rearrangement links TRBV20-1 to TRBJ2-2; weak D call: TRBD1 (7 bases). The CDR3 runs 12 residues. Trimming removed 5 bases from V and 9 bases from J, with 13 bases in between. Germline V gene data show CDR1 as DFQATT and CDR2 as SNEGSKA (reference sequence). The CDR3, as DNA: TGCAGTGCTCTTCAGGGGGGCCGGGAGCTGTTTTTT. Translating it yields CSALQGGRELFF.

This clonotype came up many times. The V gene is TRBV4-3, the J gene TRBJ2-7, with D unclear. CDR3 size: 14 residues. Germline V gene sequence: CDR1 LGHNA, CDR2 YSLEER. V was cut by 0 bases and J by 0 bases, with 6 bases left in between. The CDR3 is CASSQDVRSYEQYF. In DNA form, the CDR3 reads TGCGCCAGCAGCCAAGATGTTCGCTCCTACGAGCAGTACTTC.